Described below is a single T cell receptor beta chain sequence and its context. The PCR made use of 60 Vbeta and 13 Jbeta primers. Measured with immunoSEQ multiplex PCR; TCRdb has only the in-frame clones, and not every one. The table includes some 140,000 clones, more than 75% detected once. This sample stems from a study of cytomegalovirus exposure and HLA in healthy donors. The receptor comes from a woman aged 40 to 49 in good health and CMV-seropositive. The sample was PBMCs.

The CDR3 reads CASSLTGSGDTQYF. The CDR3 DNA follows: TGTGCCAGCAGCTTAACGGGGTCCGGGGATACGCAGTATTTT. The J gene is TRBJ2-3, the V gene TRBV7-9, with D perhaps TRBD2 (5 bases). The germline V gene encodes CDR1 SEHNR and CDR2 FQNEAQ (reference sequence). This CDR3 comprises 14 residues. The V and J ends lost 2 bases and 6 bases respectively, with 12 bases between them.